Shown below are 23 T cell receptor beta chains from a single sample sequenced in a study of T cells in Graves' hyperthyroidism and ophthalmopathy. It was RNA transcripts that yielded the amplified TCR beta CDR3 regions. The HTBI primer set was used in a first-round RT-PCR of the TCR CDR3. TCRdb used MiXCR to reprocess the multiplex PCR reads, holding one entry per CDR3 protein. The table has hundreds of thousands of distinct CDR3 sequences, roughly 22% seen once; the top ten hold roughly 60%. Sequences were obtained from blood. These receptors originate from a man aged 30 to 45 with Graves' ophthalmopathy.

This clonotype has a handful of counts. The chain employs TRBV6-1 and TRBJ1-1, with D perhaps matching TRBD1 (5 bases). The germline gives CDR1 MNHNS, CDR2 SASEGT. The CDR3 sequence is 13 residues long. Trimming stripped 5 bases from V and 1 base from J, with 8 bases between. In nucleotides, the CDR3 is TGTGCCAGCAGTCGGACAAGGAACACTGAAGCTTTCTTT. Translating gives CASSRTRNTEAFF.

In regard to this clonotype: Relative to the germline gene, one junction end is altered; a read error may explain this. This rearrangement joins TRBV12-3 or TRBV12-4 to TRBJ1-5; TRBD1 matches 7 bases. This CDR3 is 14 amino acids long. The DNA for the CDR3 is TGTGCCAACAGTTTAGCGGCAGGGGGTCAGCCCCAGCATTTT. Its translation: CANSLAAGGQPQHF.

The chain carries TRBV12-3 or TRBV12-4 and TRBJ1-2, with 8 positions matching TRBD1. The CDR3 has 12 residues. The V gene end was trimmed by 5 bases and the J gene end by 8 bases; junction bases not matched to a gene: 4. In nucleotides, the CDR3 is TGTGCCAGCAGTCCCGGACAGGGCGGCTACACCTTC. This encodes CASSPGQGGYTF.

This chain links TRBV6-5 with TRBJ2-5; possibly TRBD2 for D (6 bases). Germline CDR1 MNHEY, CDR2 SVGAGI. The CDR3 contains 14 residues. Trimming left V 2 bases short and J 5 bases short, with 12 bases between. This chain's CDR3 is CASSYLGGGETQYF. DNA of the CDR3: TGTGCCAGCAGTTACCTGGGAGGCGGCGAGACCCAGTACTTC.

This clonotype was seen at least ten times. The chain employs TRBV30 and TRBJ2-2, with 10 bases fitting TRBD1. Germline V CDR1 and CDR2: GTSNPN, SVGIG (reference sequence). This CDR3 has 15 residues. The V segment lost 1 base and the J segment 2 bases; nucleotides outside the gene matches: 1. The CDR3 DNA follows: TGTGCCTGGAGTGGGGACAGGGGAAACACCGGGGAGCTGTTTTTT. Amino acids: CAWSGDRGNTGELFF.

In its sample, this clonotype was seen a few times. The chain carries TRBV6-6 and TRBJ2-5; weak D call: TRBD2 (5 bases). The CDR3 has 16 amino acids. Germline V lookup: CDR1 MNHNY, CDR2 SVGAGI (reference sequence). Trimming pared 2 bases from V and 0 bases from J, leaving 13 bases between. CDR3 DNA: TGTGCCAGCAGTTACCTAGCACAGCCAAACCAAGAGACCCAGTACTTC. Translating gives CASSYLAQPNQETQYF.

This chain joins TRBV6-1 and TRBJ1-5, with D maybe TRBD1 (5 bases). CDR1 is MNHNS, CDR2 SASEGT, per germline. V lost 2 bases and J lost 1, with 9 bases in between. CDR3 length: 15 amino acids. CDR3 DNA: TGTGCCAGCAGTGAAACAGCAGGGAGCAATCAGCCCCAGCATTTT. Protein sequence: CASSETAGSNQPQHF.

This clonotype appeared a few times. The chain uses TRBV28 and TRBJ2-7; 14 nucleotides align to TRBD2. Trimming at V came to 3 bases and at J to 0 bases, leaving 4 bases not matched to a gene. The CDR3 runs 17 residues. Germline-derived CDR1 and CDR2 are MDHEN and SYDVKM. This CDR3 reads CASSFRLAGGSSYEQYF. CDR3 nucleotides: TGTGCCAGCAGTTTCCGACTAGCGGGAGGGAGCTCCTACGAGCAGTACTTC. The whole variable domain, filled in from reference TRBV28 and TRBJ2-7, reads DVKVTQSSRYLVKRTGEKVFLECVQDMDHENMFWYRQDPGLGLRLIYFSYDVKMKEKGDIPEGYSVSREKKERFSLILESASTNQTSMYLCASSFRLAGGSSYEQYFGPGTRLTVT.

This clonotype was observed many times. The rearrangement joins TRBV6-2 or TRBV6-3 to TRBJ1-1; D uncertain. Trimming took off 2 bases at V and 1 base at J, with 8 bases between the two ends. Germline V gives CDR1 MNHEY, CDR2 SVGEGT. This CDR3 comprises 14 residues. In DNA form, the CDR3 reads TGTGCCAGCAGTTACACGGACGGGAACACTGAAGCTTTCTTT. Translated, it gives CASSYTDGNTEAFF.

This clonotype showed up just once. This CDR3 is CASSIGNPGQVNEQYF. The CDR3 DNA sequence: TGTGCCAGTAGTATTGGGAATCCGGGACAGGTCAACGAGCAGTACTTC. The chain uses TRBV19 and TRBJ2-7; 8 bases are shared with TRBD1. The CDR3 is 16 residues long. Germline CDR1 reads LNHDA; CDR2 reads SQIVND (reference sequence). The V and J ends lost 3 bases and 5 bases, in that order; junction bases with no gene match: 12.

This clonotype showed up just a few times. Written as DNA, the CDR3 is TGTGCCAGCAGCGTAGGGGACCTGTCGAATGAAAAACTGTTTTTT. This sequence encodes CASSVGDLSNEKLFF. V gene TRBV9 combines with J gene TRBJ1-4, with D possibly matching TRBD1 (5 bases). Trimming removed 0 bases from V and 5 bases from J, with 11 bases in between. CDR3 length: 15 amino acids. Germline V lookup: CDR1 SGDLS, CDR2 YYNGEE.

This clonotype has only a few counts. This chain uses TRBV7-2 with TRBJ1-1; D is undetermined. The V and J ends lost 5 bases and 8 bases respectively, with 15 bases between them. Germline V lookup: CDR1 SGHTA, CDR2 FQGNSA. This CDR3 has 13 residues. The DNA of the CDR3 is TGTGCCAGCAGCCCGAGAAGGGCTTCGGAAGCTTTCTTT. Its translation: CASSPRRASEAFF. The full variable domain, in which reference TRBV7-2 and TRBJ1-1 provide the parts outside the CDR3, is GAGVSQSPSNKVTEKGKDVELRCDPISGHTALYWYRQSLGQGLEFLIYFQGNSAPDKSGLPSDRFSAERTGGSVSTLTIQRTQQEDSAVYLCASSPRRASEAFFGQGTRLTVV.

The rearrangement links TRBV6-1 to TRBJ2-6; 13 nucleotides match TRBD2. Losses at the gene ends were 6 bases for V and 4 bases for J; bases not matched to a gene: 6. Germline CDR1 reads MNHNS; CDR2 reads SASEGT. CDR3 length equals 17 residues. The CDR3 region has the DNA TGTGCCAGCAGACAGACTAGCGGGAGGACCGGGGCCAACGTCCTGACTTTC. Its protein product is CASRQTSGRTGANVLTF.

The chain recombines TRBV15 with TRBJ2-7; D gene uncertain. Germline V gene sequence: CDR1 LNHNV, CDR2 YYDKDF (reference sequence). Trimming left V 0 bases short and J 2 bases short, with 5 bases between. This CDR3 has 13 amino acids. The chain's CDR3 is CATSRDRTYEQYF. Here the CDR3 DNA reads TGTGCCACCAGCAGAGATCGGACCTACGAGCAGTACTTC.

This clonotype was recorded at least ten times. V and J are TRBV11-2 and TRBJ2-2; D uncertain. V lost 4 bases to trimming and J lost 5 bases, with 14 bases between them. CDR1 SGHAT and CDR2 FQNNGV come from the germline V gene. The CDR3 extends over 15 amino acids. The CDR3, as DNA: TGTGCCAGCAGCTCAAAGGGTTCCTGGACCGGGGAGCTGTTTTTT. It encodes CASSSKGSWTGELFF.

This clonotype was detected ten times or more. The CDR3 loop is CASSPLGSGQQTQYF. CDR3 nucleotide sequence: TGTGCCAGCAGCCCCTTGGGTAGCGGGCAGCAGACCCAGTACTTC. The chain is built from TRBV3-1 and TRBJ2-5; 7 nucleotides line up with TRBD2. V gave up 4 bases and J gave up 6 bases; unmatched junction bases: 11. Germline values: CDR1 LGHDT, CDR2 YNNKEL (reference sequence). The CDR3 covers 15 residues.

This clonotype appeared a few times. The V call is TRBV7-8, the J call TRBJ2-7; 7 nucleotides line up with TRBD2. There are 15 residues in the CDR3. V dropped 6 bases and J dropped 5; count of bases not matched to a gene: 13. The germline gives CDR1 SGHVS, CDR2 FQNEAQ. The CDR3 DNA sequence: TGTGCCAGCAGAACCCCGGGACTATTTCCCGACGAGCAGTACTTC. Encoded protein: CASRTPGLFPDEQYF.

This clonotype was counted between two and nine times. The V gene is TRBV2, the J gene TRBJ2-7; D is perhaps TRBD1 (5 bases). Germline CDR1 SNHLY, CDR2 FYNNEI. V lost 6 bases, J lost 4 bases, and 10 bases lay in between. This CDR3 is built from 12 residues. The CDR3 nucleotides are TGTGCCAGCAGACCTGACAGTTACGAGCAGTACTTC. It specifies CASRPDSYEQYF.

This rearrangement joins TRBV15 to TRBJ2-7, with D tentatively TRBD1 (5 bases). The length of the CDR3 is 13 residues. The V and J ends lost 1 base and 6 bases respectively, with 10 bases between them. The germline V gene has CDR1 LNHNV and CDR2 YYDKDF (reference sequence). The CDR3 protein is CATSRAQGSEQYF. As DNA, the CDR3 is TGTGCCACCAGCAGAGCCCAGGGTTCCGAGCAGTACTTC.

V usage is TRBV3-1 and J usage is TRBJ2-5; no definite D call. The CDR3 consists of 15 residues. V lost 2 bases, J lost 1 base, and 11 bases lay in between. CDR1 and CDR2 from the germline V gene are LGHDT and YNNKEL (reference sequence). This CDR3 reads CASSQLVQLQETQYF. The CDR3 nucleotides are TGTGCCAGCAGCCAACTTGTGCAACTCCAAGAGACCCAGTACTTC.

The CDR3 DNA is TGTGCCAGCAGCCAAGTAGGCGGCCCTACGTATTTT. It yields the protein CASSQVGGPTYF. The rearrangement links TRBV14 to TRBJ2-3; D not resolved. V shed 1 base and J shed 14 bases, with 13 bases lying between them. This CDR3 has 12 residues. The V gene's germline CDR1 is SGHDN and CDR2 FVKESK.

This clonotype has more than one count but fewer than ten. The DNA of the CDR3 is TGTGCCAGCAGCCAAGGACAGGGTACCGGGGAGCTGTTTTTT. Translating gives CASSQGQGTGELFF. The chain is built from TRBV7-9 and TRBJ2-2; 8 nucleotides match TRBD1. Per the germline V gene, CDR1 is SEHNR and CDR2 is FQNEAQ (reference sequence). J was trimmed by 5 bases and V by 5 bases; bases with no gene match: 4. CDR3 size: 14 residues.

This clonotype was detected many times. CDR3 sequence (DNA): TGTGCCAGCAGTGAACTTAGGAGCAATCAGCCCCAGCATTTT. This translates into CASSELRSNQPQHF. The rearrangement links TRBV2 to TRBJ1-5; D gene ambiguous. CDR1 is SNHLY, CDR2 FYNNEI, per germline. CDR3 length: 14 residues. Trimming cost V 2 bases and J 1 base, with 6 bases left between them. Looking up the rest from reference TRBV2 and TRBJ1-5 gives the full variable domain: EPEVTQTPSHQVTQMGQEVILRCVPISNHLYFYWYRQILGQKVEFLVSFYNNEISEKSEIFDDQFSVERPDGSNFTLKIRSTKLEDSAMYFCASSELRSNQPQHFGDGTRLSIL.